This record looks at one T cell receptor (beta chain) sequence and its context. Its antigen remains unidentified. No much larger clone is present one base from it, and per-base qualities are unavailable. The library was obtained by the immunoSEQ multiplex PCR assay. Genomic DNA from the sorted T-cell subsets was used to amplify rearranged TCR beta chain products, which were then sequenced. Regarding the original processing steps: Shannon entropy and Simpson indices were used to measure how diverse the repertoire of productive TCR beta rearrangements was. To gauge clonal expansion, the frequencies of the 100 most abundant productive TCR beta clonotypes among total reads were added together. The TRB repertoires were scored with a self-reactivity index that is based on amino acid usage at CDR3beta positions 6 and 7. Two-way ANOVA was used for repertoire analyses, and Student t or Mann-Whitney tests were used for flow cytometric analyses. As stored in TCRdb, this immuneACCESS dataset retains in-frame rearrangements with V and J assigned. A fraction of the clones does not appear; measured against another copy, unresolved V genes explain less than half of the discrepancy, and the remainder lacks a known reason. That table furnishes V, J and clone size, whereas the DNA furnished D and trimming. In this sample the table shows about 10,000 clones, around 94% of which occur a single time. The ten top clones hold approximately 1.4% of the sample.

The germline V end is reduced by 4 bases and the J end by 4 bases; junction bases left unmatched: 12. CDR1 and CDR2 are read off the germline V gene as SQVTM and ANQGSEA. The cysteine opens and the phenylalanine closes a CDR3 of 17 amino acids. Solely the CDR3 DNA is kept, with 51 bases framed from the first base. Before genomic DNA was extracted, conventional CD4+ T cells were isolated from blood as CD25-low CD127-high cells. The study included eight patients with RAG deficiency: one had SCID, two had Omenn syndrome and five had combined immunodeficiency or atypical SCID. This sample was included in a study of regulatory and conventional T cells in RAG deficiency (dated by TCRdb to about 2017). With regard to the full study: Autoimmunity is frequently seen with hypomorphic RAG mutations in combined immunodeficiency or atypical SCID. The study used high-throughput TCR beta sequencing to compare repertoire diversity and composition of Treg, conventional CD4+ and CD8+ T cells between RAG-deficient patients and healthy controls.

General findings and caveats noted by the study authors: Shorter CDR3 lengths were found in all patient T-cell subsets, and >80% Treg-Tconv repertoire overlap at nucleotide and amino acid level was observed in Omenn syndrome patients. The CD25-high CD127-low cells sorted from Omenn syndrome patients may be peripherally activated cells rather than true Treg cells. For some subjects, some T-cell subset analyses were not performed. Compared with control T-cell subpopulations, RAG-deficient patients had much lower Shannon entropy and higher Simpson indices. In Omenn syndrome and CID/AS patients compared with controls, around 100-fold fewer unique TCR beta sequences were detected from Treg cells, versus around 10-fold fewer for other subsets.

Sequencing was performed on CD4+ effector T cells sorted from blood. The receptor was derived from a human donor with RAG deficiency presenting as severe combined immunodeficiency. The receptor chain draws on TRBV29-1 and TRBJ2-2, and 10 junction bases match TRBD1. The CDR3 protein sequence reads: CSVGGQGRWFTTGELFF. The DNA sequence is TGCAGCGTTGGGGGACAGGGGAGATGGTTCACCACCGGGGAGCTGTTTTTT.